Listed below are T cell receptor beta chains from one sample, sequenced in a study of shared clonotypes between healthy human individuals. The assay was immunoSEQ multiplex PCR, and TCRdb's table has in-frame clones only and misses some. The sample holds about 2.1 million clones, about 94% seen once. Specimen: naive CD8+ T cells from PBMCs. All receptors come from a young man in good health. Some clones in this sample may be carry-over from other donors' samples. The CDR3 runs from the conserved cysteine through the conserved F or W. Each record gives: CDR3 protein, CDR3 DNA, clone size, V gene, J gene, D gene. A D gene is named only where the DNA matches it firmly. A row's size may be missing; if present it is once, few, many or a size class.

CASSPPTGGSYEQYF,TGTGCCAGCAGCCCCCCGACAGGGGGCTCCTACGAGCAGTACTTC,-,TRBV9,TRBJ2-7,TRBD1
CSAFTVNTEAFF,TGCAGCGCGTTTACAGTGAACACTGAAGCTTTCTTT,-,TRBV29-1,TRBJ1-1,-
CASSGGVLSRGEKLFF,TGTGCCAGCAGCGGTGGAGTGCTAAGCCGGGGGGAAAAACTGTTTTTT,-,TRBV9,TRBJ1-4,-
CASSFKRGAPYEQYF,TGTGCCAGCAGCTTCAAGCGGGGGGCACCCTACGAGCAGTACTTC,-,TRBV13,TRBJ2-7,TRBD2
CASSGGGGYQPQHF,TGTGCCAGCAGTGGCGGGGGGGGCTATCAGCCCCAGCATTTT,few,TRBV25-1,TRBJ1-5,-
CASTAEEGEAKNIQYF,TGTGCCAGCACCGCGGAAGAGGGGGAGGCCAAAAACATTCAGTACTTC,-,TRBV28,TRBJ2-4,-
CASERTGAGNTIYF,TGTGCCAGCGAGCGGACAGGGGCTGGAAACACCATATATTTT,-,TRBV5-6,TRBJ1-3,TRBD1
CATAVGGRGSYNEQFF,TGTGCCACCGCCGTGGGGGGGAGAGGCTCCTACAATGAGCAGTTCTTC,-,TRBV27,TRBJ2-1,TRBD2
CASSEDRRATQYF,TGTGCCAGCAGCGAGGACCGGCGGGCGACCCAGTACTTC,-,TRBV9,TRBJ2-5,-
CASSLASRGVYEQYF,TGTGCCAGCAGCTTAGCTAGTAGGGGGGTGTACGAGCAGTACTTC,-,TRBV7-9,TRBJ2-7,-
CASSSRTESTTNYGYTF,TGTGCCAGCAGCTCCAGGACGGAATCCACTACTAACTATGGCTACACCTTC,-,TRBV9,TRBJ1-2,-
CASSGGQGRETQYF,TGTGCCAGCAGCGGGGGACAGGGACGTGAGACCCAGTACTTC,-,TRBV28,TRBJ2-5,TRBD1
CATTRNFGRTEAFF,TGTGCCACCACCAGGAATTTTGGGCGTACTGAAGCTTTCTTT,-,TRBV28,TRBJ1-1,-
CASSSDQLAGNEQFF,TGTGCCAGCAGTTCAGACCAACTAGCGGGGAATGAGCAGTTCTTC,-,TRBV27,TRBJ2-1,TRBD2
CSVDLGGLDYGYTF,TGCAGCGTTGATTTAGGGGGTCTCGACTATGGCTACACCTTC,-,TRBV29-1,TRBJ1-2,-
CATLISGEQFF,TGTGCCACTTTGATATCTGGAGAGCAGTTCTTC,-,TRBV6-6,TRBJ2-1,-
CATNRGGYTF,TGTGCCACCAACCGGGGGGGCTACACCTTC,-,TRBV28,TRBJ1-2,-
CASSVDRGSYNEQFF,TGTGCCAGCAGTGTAGACAGGGGCTCTTACAATGAGCAGTTCTTC,-,TRBV6-1,TRBJ2-1,TRBD1
CASSRPESSYEQYF,TGTGCCAGCAGCCGACCAGAAAGCTCCTACGAGCAGTACTTC,-,TRBV7-9,TRBJ2-7,-
CASGIRQGNTGELFF,TGTGCTAGTGGTATTCGACAGGGGAACACCGGGGAGCTGTTTTTT,-,TRBV12-5,TRBJ2-2,TRBD1
CASSPERDGYTF,TGTGCCAGCAGCCCCGAGCGCGATGGCTACACCTTC,-,TRBV7-9,TRBJ1-2,-
CASSRKRGRNTEAFF,TGTGCCAGCAGCCGCAAGAGAGGGAGGAACACTGAAGCTTTCTTT,few,TRBV7-9,TRBJ1-1,-
CASSSALSAEGHGYTF,TGTGCCAGCAGCTCCGCCTTATCCGCTGAAGGCCATGGCTACACCTTC,-,TRBV7-9,TRBJ1-2,-
CASSFGTAHGYTF,TGTGCCAGCAGCTTCGGGACGGCTCATGGCTACACCTTC,-,TRBV27,TRBJ1-2,-
CASSSDRGETQYF,TGTGCCAGCTCGAGCGACAGGGGTGAGACCCAGTACTTC,-,TRBV7-3,TRBJ2-5,TRBD1
CASSLAGFGYEQYF,TGTGCCAGCAGCTTGGCGGGGTTCGGCTACGAGCAGTACTTC,-,TRBV5-4,TRBJ2-7,-
CASGSGLNYEQYF,TGTGCCAGCGGATCAGGACTCAACTACGAGCAGTACTTC,-,TRBV6-5,TRBJ2-7,-
CASSPGTTNYEQYF,TGTGCCAGCAGCCCCGGGACTACCAACTACGAGCAGTACTTC,-,TRBV13,TRBJ2-7,TRBD2
CASSLAGPTYEQYF,TGTGCCAGCAGCTTAGCGGGCCCGACCTACGAGCAGTACTTC,-,TRBV7-9,TRBJ2-7,-
CASSVGSNQPQHF,TGTGCCAGCAGCGTGGGGAGCAATCAGCCCCAGCATTTT,few,TRBV9,TRBJ1-5,-
CASSRTKTGSDEKLFF,TGCGCCAGCAGCCGGACCAAGACAGGGTCGGATGAAAAACTGTTTTTT,-,TRBV23-1,TRBJ1-4,TRBD1
CATEGGTEAFF,TGTGCCACTGAGGGGGGCACTGAAGCTTTCTTT,-,TRBV10-3,TRBJ1-1,-
CASSHPRDNSPLHF,TGCGCCAGCAGCCACCCTCGAGACAATTCACCCCTCCACTTT,-,TRBV5-1,TRBJ1-6,-
CASSQWKVGNQYF,TGTGCCAGCAGCCAATGGAAGGTCGGGAATCAGTACTTC,-,TRBV14,TRBJ2-5,-
CASSLAADSTDTQYF,TGTGCCAGCAGCTTAGCGGCAGATAGCACAGATACGCAGTATTTT,-,TRBV7-6,TRBJ2-3,-
CASSLFSGGGSYNEQFF,TGTGCCAGCAGCCTCTTTAGCGGGGGAGGCTCCTACAATGAGCAGTTCTTC,-,TRBV13,TRBJ2-1,TRBD2
CAISEPPERDSTDTQYF,TGTGCCATCAGTGAGCCACCCGAAAGGGACAGCACAGATACGCAGTATTTT,-,TRBV10-3,TRBJ2-3,-
CASSVAPQTGGYGYTF,TGTGCCAGCAGCGTAGCCCCCCAGACAGGGGGCTATGGCTACACCTTC,-,TRBV9,TRBJ1-2,TRBD1
CASSTLGVLGENTEAFF,TGTGCCAGCAGTACCCTGGGCGTTCTAGGCGAGAACACTGAAGCTTTCTTT,once,TRBV27,TRBJ1-1,-
CSVEGRGQMDGYTF,TGCAGCGTTGAAGGCAGGGGGCAGATGGATGGCTACACCTTC,-,TRBV29-1,TRBJ1-2,TRBD1
CAAVRDTEAFF,TGTGCGGCGGTAAGGGACACTGAAGCTTTCTTT,-,TRBV19,TRBJ1-1,-
CASSFLGAGPSDTEAFF,TGTGCCAGCAGTTTTTTGGGGGCAGGCCCGAGCGACACTGAAGCTTTCTTT,-,TRBV27,TRBJ1-1,-
CASSRTPYLADFWGEQFF,TGTGCCAGTAGTAGAACCCCTTATCTAGCGGATTTTTGGGGTGAGCAGTTCTTC,-,TRBV19,TRBJ2-1,TRBD2
CASSLLAGGGTDTQYF,TGCGCCAGCAGCTTGTTAGCGGGAGGGGGTACAGATACGCAGTATTTT,-,TRBV5-1,TRBJ2-3,TRBD2
CASSVHGTALTDEQYF,TGTGCCAGCAGCGTGCATGGGACCGCGCTGACGGACGAGCAGTACTTC,once,TRBV9,TRBJ2-7,-